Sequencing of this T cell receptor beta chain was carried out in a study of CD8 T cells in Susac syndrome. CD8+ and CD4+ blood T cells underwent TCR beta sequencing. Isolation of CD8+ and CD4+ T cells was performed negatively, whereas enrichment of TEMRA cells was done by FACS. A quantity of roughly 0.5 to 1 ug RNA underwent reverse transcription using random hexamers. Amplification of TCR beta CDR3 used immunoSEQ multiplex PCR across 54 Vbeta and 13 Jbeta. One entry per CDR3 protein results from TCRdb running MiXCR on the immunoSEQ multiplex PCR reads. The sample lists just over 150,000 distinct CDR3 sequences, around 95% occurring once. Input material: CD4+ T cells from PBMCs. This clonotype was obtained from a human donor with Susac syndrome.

DNA for the CDR3: TGTGCCAGCAGCGCAGATCTAGGCACAGATACGCAGTATTTT. This translates into CASSADLGTDTQYF. This chain uses TRBV7-9 with TRBJ2-3, with unresolved D. There are 14 residues in the CDR3. Germline V lookup: CDR1 SEHNR, CDR2 FQNEAQ (reference sequence). The germline V and J ends were trimmed by 5 bases and 1 base, with 10 bases remaining between them.